This TCR beta chain was observed in a study of blood T cell repertoires in COVID-19. Study overall: Acute and convalescent COVID-19 specimens originated in the United States, Italy and Spain. In each case, the material was cDNA or gDNA derived from T cells, B-cell-depleted T cells, or PBMCs.

The data were produced by immunoSEQ multiplex PCR, yet TCRdb's version contains in-frame clones alone and is incomplete. Altogether 65,000 or so clones are present, over 75% being singletons, with the ten largest covering around 14%. V lost 1 base, J lost 2 bases, and 9 bases lay in between. CDR1 LGHDT and CDR2 YNNKEL come from the germline V gene (reference sequence). The CDR3 is 15 residues long. The chain has TRBV3-1 (or the pseudogene TRBV3-2) and TRBJ1-3, with D unclear. The sample taken for sequencing was peripheral blood. The sequence derives from a man older than 75 with acute or convalescent COVID-19. The CDR3 here is CASSQVRSAGNTIYF. CDR3 coding DNA: TGTGCCAGCAGCCAAGTTCGGTCGGCTGGAAACACCATATATTTT.